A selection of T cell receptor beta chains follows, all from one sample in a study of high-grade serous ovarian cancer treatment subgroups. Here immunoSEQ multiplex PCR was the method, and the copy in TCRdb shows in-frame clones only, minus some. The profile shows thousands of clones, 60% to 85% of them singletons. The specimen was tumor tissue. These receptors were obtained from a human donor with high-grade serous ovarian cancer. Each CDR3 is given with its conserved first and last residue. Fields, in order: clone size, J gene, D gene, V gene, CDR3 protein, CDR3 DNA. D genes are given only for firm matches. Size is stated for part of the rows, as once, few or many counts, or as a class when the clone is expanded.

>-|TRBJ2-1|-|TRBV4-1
CASSQGEYNEQFF
TGCGCCAGCAGCCAAGGGGAATACAATGAGCAGTTCTTC
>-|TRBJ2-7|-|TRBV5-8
CASSEYRDTYGEQYF
TGTGCCAGCAGCGAATACCGGGACACCTACGGGGAGCAGTACTTC
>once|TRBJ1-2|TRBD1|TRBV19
CASSTHTGAHSLRGYTF
TGTGCCAGTAGTACGCACACAGGGGCGCATTCCCTACGGGGCTACACCTTC
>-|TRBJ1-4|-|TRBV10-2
CASSENTPRDEKLFF
TGCGCCAGCAGTGAGAACACACCTCGTGACGAAAAACTGTTTTTT
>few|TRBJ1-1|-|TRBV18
CASSPLTRTEAFF
TGTGCCAGCTCACCACTGACGAGGACTGAAGCTTTCTTT
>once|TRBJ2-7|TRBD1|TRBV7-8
CASSPEGQHGEQYF
TGTGCCAGCAGCCCAGAGGGACAGCATGGTGAGCAGTACTTC
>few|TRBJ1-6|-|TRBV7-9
CASSLEGINSPLHF
TGTGCCAGCAGCTTAGAAGGGATTAATTCACCCCTCCACTTT
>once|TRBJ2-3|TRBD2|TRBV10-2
CATNRKRESLDTQYF
TGCGCCACCAATAGGAAGCGGGAGAGCTTAGATACGCAGTATTTT
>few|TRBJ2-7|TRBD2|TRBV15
CATSREGLAGYEQYF
TGTGCCACCAGCAGAGAGGGACTAGCGGGTTACGAGCAGTACTTC
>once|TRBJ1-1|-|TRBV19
CASSRIFTGTPGNTEAFF
TGTGCCAGTAGTCGAATCTTTACCGGGACGCCCGGGAACACTGAAGCTTTCTTT
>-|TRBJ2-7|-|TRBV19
CASSRRVGEFYEQYF
TGTGCCAGTAGCCGCCGGGTGGGAGAATTCTACGAGCAGTACTTC
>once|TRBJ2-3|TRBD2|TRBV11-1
CASSPGGKRGGLGTDTQYF
TGTGCCAGCAGCCCCGGCGGAAAGCGGGGGGGCCTTGGCACAGATACGCAGTATTTT
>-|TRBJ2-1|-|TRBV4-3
CASSPLGRVNGEQFF
TGCGCCAGCAGCCCCCTGGGAAGGGTAAACGGTGAGCAGTTCTTC
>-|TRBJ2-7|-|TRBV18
CASSPGTSSSYEQYF
TGTGCCAGCTCACCCGGGACTTCAAGCTCCTACGAGCAGTACTTC
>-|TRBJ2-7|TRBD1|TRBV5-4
CASRQDRGEQYF
TGTGCCAGCAGACAGGACAGGGGCGAGCAGTACTTC
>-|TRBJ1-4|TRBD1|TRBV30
CAWSPGGSKEKLFF
TGTGCCTGGAGTCCAGGGGGCAGCAAGGAAAAACTGTTTTTT
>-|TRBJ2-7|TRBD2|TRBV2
CASRSTSGPSYEQYF
TGTGCCAGCAGATCCACTAGCGGCCCCTCCTACGAGCAGTACTTC
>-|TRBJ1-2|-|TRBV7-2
CASSFDVGYGYTF
TGTGCCAGCAGCTTCGATGTCGGCTATGGCTACACCTTC
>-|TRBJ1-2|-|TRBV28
CASTQPGPKIYGYTF
TGTGCCAGCACGCAGCCGGGACCGAAAATCTATGGCTACACCTTC
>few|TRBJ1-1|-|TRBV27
CASSPLFLSLNTEAFF
TGTGCCAGCAGTCCCCTTTTTTTATCTCTGAACACTGAAGCTTTCTTT
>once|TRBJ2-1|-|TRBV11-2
CASSLGRENEQFF
TGTGCCAGCAGCTTAGGCAGGGAAAATGAGCAGTTCTTC
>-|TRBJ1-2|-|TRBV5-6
CASSLVAASNYGYTF
TGTGCCAGCAGCTTGGTAGCAGCCTCTAACTATGGCTACACCTTC
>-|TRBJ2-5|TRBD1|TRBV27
CASSPLSTGAETQYF
TGTGCCAGCAGTCCCCTATCGACAGGGGCAGAGACCCAGTACTTC
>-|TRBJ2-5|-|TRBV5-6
CASSLVGGETQYF
TGTGCCAGCAGCTTGGTAGGGGGGGAGACCCAGTACTTC
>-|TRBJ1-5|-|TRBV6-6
CASSYLTGHSNQPQHF
TGTGCCAGCAGTTACTTAACAGGGCATAGCAATCAGCCCCAGCATTTT
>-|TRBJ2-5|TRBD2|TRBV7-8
CASSLAVLAGGKETQYF
TGTGCCAGCAGCTTAGCCGTACTAGCGGGAGGTAAAGAGACCCAGTACTTC
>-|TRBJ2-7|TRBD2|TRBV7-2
CASSLEGSGTPYEQYF
TGTGCCAGCAGCTTAGAGGGTAGCGGGACTCCCTACGAGCAGTACTTC
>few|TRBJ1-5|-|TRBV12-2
CASRLAPLGINQPQHF
TGTGCAAGTCGCTTAGCTCCATTAGGGATCAATCAGCCCCAGCATTTT
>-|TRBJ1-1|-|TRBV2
CASSDYGGTEAFF
TGTGCCAGCAGTGATTATGGGGGCACTGAAGCTTTCTTT
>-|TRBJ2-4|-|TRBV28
CASTPGGRQPLAKNIQYF
TGTGCCAGCACCCCCGGTGGCAGGCAGCCACTAGCCAAAAACATTCAGTACTTC
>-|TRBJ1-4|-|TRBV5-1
CASSLGRRANEKLFF
TGCGCCAGCAGCTTGGGGAGGAGGGCTAATGAAAAACTGTTTTTT
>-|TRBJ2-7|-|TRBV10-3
CAISHRGGLPYEQYF
TGTGCCATCAGTCACAGGGGGGGCTTACCCTACGAGCAGTACTTC
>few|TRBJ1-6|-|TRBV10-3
CAISEGIPPPLHF
TGTGCCATCAGTGAGGGAATACCGCCACCCCTCCACTTT
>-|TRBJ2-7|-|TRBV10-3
CAISVVHSSYEQYF
TGTGCCATCAGTGTAGTTCACTCCTCCTACGAGCAGTACTTC
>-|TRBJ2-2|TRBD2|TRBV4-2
CASSSSTSGRAGELFF
TGTGCCAGCAGCTCTTCGACTAGCGGGAGGGCCGGGGAGCTGTTTTTT
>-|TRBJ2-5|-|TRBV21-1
CANHTGGGTQYF
TGTGCCAACCATACAGGGGGGGGGACCCAGTACTTC
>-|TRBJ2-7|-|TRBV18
CASSQAGRAYEQYF
TGTGCCAGCTCACAGGCAGGCAGAGCCTACGAGCAGTACTTC
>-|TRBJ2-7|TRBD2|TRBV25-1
CASSDPGTSEYEQYF
TGTGCCAGCAGTGATCCCGGGACTAGCGAGTACGAGCAGTACTTC
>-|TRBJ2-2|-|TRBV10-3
CAISEIFNTGELFF
TGTGCCATCAGTGAGATCTTCAACACCGGGGAGCTGTTTTTT
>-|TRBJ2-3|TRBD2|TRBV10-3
CAISDGTSGRRADTQYF
TGTGCCATCAGTGATGGGACTAGCGGACGGAGGGCAGATACGCAGTATTTT
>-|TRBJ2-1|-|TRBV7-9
CASSTSSYNEQFF
TGTGCCAGCAGCACCAGCTCCTACAATGAGCAGTTCTTC
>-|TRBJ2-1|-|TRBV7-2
CASRSQGPDNEQFF
TGTGCCAGCAGATCCCAGGGGCCGGACAATGAGCAGTTCTTC